This TCR beta chain stems from a study of blood T cell repertoires in COVID-19 (dated by TCRdb to 2018 to 2021). About the full investigation: Collaborator samples came from the United States, Italy and Spain and covered acute and convalescent phases of COVID-19. The dataset comprised deeply sampled blood TCRbeta repertoires from subjects exposed to, actively infected with, or recovered from COVID-19. The repertoires were released in a freely available public database intended as a resource for research on the immune response to SARS-CoV-2. HLA class I and class II types, where available, came from metadata supplied by the sample provider rather than from assay-based typing. The prospective study material was composed of cDNA or gDNA derived from T cells, B-cell-depleted T cells, or PBMCs. A de-identified subject ID, COVID-19 status, age in years and sex were almost always included in the sample metadata. The samples were drawn from two sources: the first 160 participants of the ongoing ImmuneRACE study, and about 1,300 subjects contributed by 6 global collaborators.

V lost 3 bases and J lost 7 bases; the stretch between them is 12 bases long. The CDR3 measures 13 amino acids from cysteine to phenylalanine. The CDR3 DNA has 39 bases and is translated from base 1. Beyond this particular receptor, the publication reports: How much clinical and demographic metadata was included differed by source and by participant, and the metadata was provided uncurated.

Collaborating institutions collected whole blood in K2EDTA tubes following their own protocols. Collaborator samples were shipped for TCRbeta analysis as frozen whole blood, isolated PBMCs, or DNA extracted from either sample type. TCRbeta CDR3 regions were amplified from genomic DNA using the immunoSEQ Assay, a bias-controlled multiplex PCR. In the authors' own workflow: Within the assay, amplification of reference gene primers was used to estimate how many nucleated cells each sample contained. Sequence reads were collapsed and filtered to measure the absolute abundance of every unique TCRbeta CDR3 rearrangement. Productive Simpson clonality was computed per sample as the square root of Simpson's diversity index over productive rearrangements. Here the immuneACCESS table is served through TCRdb, limited to in-frame sequences with V and J called. Missing clones are a known gap in these copies; in checked studies unresolved V genes cover under half, and the rest lacks a known reason. V and J calls and clone size are as listed in that table; D and trimming were resolved from the DNA. For this sample there are about 400,000 clones; around 87% appear just once. Together, the top ten hold 3% of the sample.

Turning to this clone: Its antigen target is currently unknown. One base away there is no much larger clone; base qualities are not given.

The sample taken for sequencing was peripheral blood. The rearranged segments are TRBV12-3 or TRBV12-4 and TRBJ1-2; too little of a D gene remains to name it. This clonotype originated in a human donor in a cohort sampled during active COVID-19. The encoded CDR3 is CASSFGPKSGYTF. The nucleotides are TGTGCCAGCAGTTTCGGTCCTAAGAGTGGCTACACCTTC.